Included here is one T cell receptor beta chain sequence, with context. No antigen is known for it. The input lacks base qualities; no much larger clone sits a single base away. The method was the immunoSEQ multiplex PCR assay. The authors' pipeline ran thus. Repertoires were summarized by richness and clonality, and significantly expanded and contracted clones were identified between pre- and post-therapy samples. Entries here come from immuneACCESS through TCRdb and include only in-frame sequences with V and J called. Some clones fail to appear in such tables; in the studies checked, an unresolved V gene covers under half of the shortfall, and the cause of the remainder is unknown. That table is the source of V, J and clone size, and D and trimming were worked out from the DNA. The sample table lists under 9,500 clones, 85% of them with a count of one. 5.5% to 8% of the sample lies in the top ten.

The data were obtained in a study of neoadjuvant nivolumab and ipilimumab in lung cancer (dated by TCRdb to 2018 to 2020). Some background on the complete study: Nivolumab was given at 3 mg/kg intravenously on days 1, 15 and 29, and the combination arm added ipilimumab 1 mg/kg on day 1 only. For each study arm, the primary endpoint of the trial was the rate of major pathologic response (MPR) in the intention-to-treat population. In the trial, nearly 45 patients with operable NSCLC were treated, of whom 23 were randomized to nivolumab monotherapy and 21 to nivolumab plus ipilimumab. The study compared TCR repertoires in pretherapy (baseline) peripheral blood with TCR repertoires in tumors resected at surgery following neoadjuvant immune checkpoint blockade. Matched pretherapy and resected tumor pairs were analyzed from seven patients, of whom four had been treated with nivolumab and three with nivolumab plus ipilimumab.

Sequences SGHDN (CDR1) and FVKESK (CDR2) are obtained from the germline V gene. The cysteine opens and the phenylalanine closes a CDR3 of 16 amino acids. The sequence is cut down to CDR3 DNA, 48 bases in frame from base 1. Trimmed from V: 1 base; trimmed from J: 4 bases; junction bases lacking a gene match: 8. Results and caveats for the whole study, not just this receptor: No significant correlation was found between TCR clonality and pathologic tumor regression, and only one major-pathologic-response sample was available for the clonality analysis. A small number of samples underwent TCR sequencing. From pretherapy to surgery, tumor T-cell richness and clonality increased in three of three dual-therapy tumors but in only two of four nivolumab-treated tumors. Richness in tumors resected after neoadjuvant therapy showed a positive correlation with pretherapy blood TCR richness (Spearman R ~ 0.85). Greater TCR richness and clonality were observed in resected tumors than in tumor-adjacent uninvolved lung, and increases were observed in more dual-therapy-treated tumors.

This specimen's time point label, per the study, means: at surgical resection after neoadjuvant nivolumab +/- ipilimumab. Samples were obtained from the phase 2 randomized NEOSTAR trial, in which neoadjuvant nivolumab or nivolumab plus ipilimumab followed by surgery was tested in operable NSCLC. Sequenced here: tumor tissue, sampled after neoadjuvant nivolumab, alone or with ipilimumab, at or shortly before surgery. This clonotype was sampled from an adult with non-small cell lung cancer. Here the chain combines TRBV14 and TRBJ1-2; 8 middle bases align to TRBD1. The CDR3 reads CASSQGFRGLGYGYTF. The nucleotide sequence is given as TGTGCCAGCAGCCAAGGGTTCAGGGGGCTCGGCTATGGCTACACCTTC.